The entry that follows covers one T cell receptor beta chain sequence. CDR1 and CDR2 from the germline V gene are MGHDK and SYGVNS. V lost 5 bases, J lost 5 bases, and 7 bases lay in between. The CDR3 spans 11 residues. RNA transcripts provided the source from which TCR beta CDR3 regions were amplified. A first-round RT-PCR of the TCR CDR3 used the HTBI primer set. Using its own MiXCR run on the multiplex PCR reads, TCRdb lists one record per CDR3 protein. Altogether 150,000 to 200,000 distinct CDR3 sequences are present, approximately 17% being singletons, with the ten largest covering roughly 29%. These patients, aged 18 to 65, had recently diagnosed hyperthyroidism lasting under 2 months. This sample is part of a study of T cells in Graves' hyperthyroidism and ophthalmopathy.

Sequenced input: blood. The source of this sequence is a woman in her forties or fifties with Graves' hyperthyroidism. This chain joins TRBV25-1 and TRBJ2-7; TRBD2 might be the D (6 bases). The CDR3 sequence is CASSWRDEQYF. DNA of the CDR3: TGTGCCAGCAGTTGGAGGGACGAGCAGTACTTC.